This entry concerns a single T cell receptor (beta chain). These data originate in a study of identifying expanded T cells in peripheral blood. Data came from immunoSEQ multiplex PCR; TCRdb stores just in-frame clones and leaves some out. The sample lists 85,000 to 90,000 clones, 86% occurring once. No infections or other immune events were documented during collection. The J segment lost 6 bases and the V segment lost 6 bases, leaving 6 bases of the junction unmatched. The CDR3 is 14 residues long. The V gene's germline CDR1 is MNHEY and CDR2 SMNVEV (reference sequence). The receptor's source is a person aged 18-70 years in good health. The rearrangement uses TRBV27 and TRBJ2-1; 9 bases match TRBD1. Specimen: blood. The CDR3 reads CASSRDRESNEQFF. The CDR3 DNA reads TGTGCCAGCAGCCGGGACAGGGAATCCAATGAGCAGTTCTTC.